These T cell receptor beta chains were read from a single sample in a study of cytomegalovirus exposure and HLA in healthy donors. Profiling relied on immunoSEQ multiplex PCR, and the TCRdb table lists in-frame clones only, not all of them. Seen in this sample are approximately 58,000 clones; the ten most common clones hold 9.5% to 15%. Sequencing input: PBMCs. These receptors all come from a man aged 18 to 29 in good health and CMV-seropositive. The CDR3 runs from the conserved cysteine through the conserved F or W.

J gene,V gene,CDR3 protein
TRBJ2-1,TRBV7-6,CASSLGLAGGSFYNEQFF
TRBJ2-5,TRBV7-9,CASSSDGGYQETQYF
TRBJ2-1,TRBV30,CAVARRSSYNEQFF
TRBJ2-1,TRBV5-1,CASSKVVGGTYNEQFF
TRBJ2-7,TRBV11-2,CASSPIRTGTSYEQYF
TRBJ2-2,TRBV2,CASSEEREGIGELFF
TRBJ1-4,TRBV25-1,CASSDSAQGAEKLFF
TRBJ2-1,TRBV15,CATSRVSSAVEQFF
TRBJ2-6,TRBV11-2,CASSLAFSTNVLTF
TRBJ1-5,TRBV19,CASKARSYSNQPQHF
TRBJ2-7,TRBV11-3,CASSPHRGTYEQYF
TRBJ2-7,TRBV5-5,CASSPTYYEQYF
TRBJ1-1,TRBV23-1,CASSQSRGDRGDTEAFF
TRBJ2-7,TRBV29-1,CSVVGAVSYEQYF